These 20 T cell receptor beta chains were all obtained from the same sample, sequenced in a study of blood T cells in healthy people across ages. Combining a sample-barcoded 5' primer with a J-beta primer mix, a second PCR ran for roughly 6 to 11 cycles. Each CDR3 protein gets one entry after TCRdb re-called the 5' RACE reads with MiXCR. The sample lists about 640,000 distinct CDR3 sequences, about 53% occurring once. The sequencing sample was made of blood. All receptors come from a man between 60 and 70 years old in good health.

This rearrangement joins TRBV5-1 to TRBJ2-3; D is possibly TRBD2 (6 bases). Germline lookup yields CDR1 SGHRS and CDR2 YFSETQ. The CDR3 covers 16 residues. V was pared by 0 bases and J by 3 bases, with 14 bases between. The CDR3: CASSLEAGGATDTQYF. The DNA of the CDR3 is TGCGCCAGCAGCTTGGAGGCCGGGGGTGCAACAGATACGCAGTATTTT.

This clonotype was recorded many times. The chain carries TRBV28 and TRBJ2-1; D may be TRBD1 (6 bases). V dropped 6 bases and J dropped 10 bases, with 13 bases sitting between them. The CDR3 length is 12 residues. Germline CDR1 MDHEN, CDR2 SYDVKM. The DNA for the CDR3 is TGTGCCAGCAGCTTGTTGAGGGGGGAGCAGTTCTTC. Its translation: CASSLLRGEQFF.

The chain couples TRBV6-4 to TRBJ2-1; TRBD2 might be the D (6 bases). V lost 2 bases and J lost 3, with 11 bases in between. CDR3 length: 15 amino acids. Germline values: CDR1 MRHNA, CDR2 SNTAGT. Written as DNA, the CDR3 is TGTGCCAGCAGTGACGGGGCTAGCGACTACAATGAGCAGTTCTTC. Amino acids: CASSDGASDYNEQFF.

The CDR3 region is CSVDGAQGETQFF. The CDR3 DNA reads as TGCAGCGTTGATGGCGCGCAGGGAGAGACCCAGTTCTTC. The genes are TRBV29-1 and TRBJ2-1; possibly TRBD1 or TRBD2 for D (5 bases each). CDR3 size: 13 residues. Trimming removed 3 bases from V and 13 bases from J, with 19 bases in between. Per germline, CDR1 SQVTM and CDR2 ANQGSEA.

CDR3 residues: CASSQVGTGEETQYF. The CDR3 DNA reads TGCGCCAGCAGCCAAGTCGGGACAGGGGAAGAGACCCAGTACTTC. V and J are TRBV4-1 and TRBJ2-5; 10 positions match TRBD1. V lost 1 base and J lost 3; bases outside the gene matches: 2. Per the germline V gene, CDR1 is MGHRA and CDR2 is YSYEKL. CDR3 length equals 15 residues.

This clonotype appeared a single time. This chain joins TRBV3-1 and TRBJ2-1; TRBD2 agrees at 9 bases. The CDR3 runs 15 residues. Germline lookup yields CDR1 LGHDT and CDR2 YNNKEL (reference sequence). The trim removed 6 bases at V and 8 bases at J, leaving 11 bases unmatched. CDR3 protein: CASRVRLAGSDEQFF. CDR3 nucleotide sequence: TGTGCCAGCAGGGTGCGGCTAGCGGGATCGGATGAGCAGTTCTTC.

This CDR3 reads CASSQAGQGTGGYTF. Here the CDR3 DNA reads TGCGCCAGCAGCCAAGCTGGACAGGGGACGGGTGGCTACACCTTC. The V and J genes are TRBV4-1 and TRBJ1-2, with 9 bases fitting TRBD1. Germline V gives CDR1 MGHRA, CDR2 YSYEKL. With V trimmed by 1 base and J by 7 bases, 7 bases remained unmatched. The CDR3 has 15 residues.

The chain joins TRBV21-1 to TRBJ1-6; the D call of TRBD1 is as the table states it, not checked on the DNA. TRBV21-1 is marked as a pseudogene. The CDR3 runs to 16 residues. Here the CDR3 reads CASSKWAGQGRSPLHF. The DNA of the CDR3 is TGTGCCAGCAGCAAATGGGCGGGACAGGGGCGATCACCCCTCCACTTT.

The chain recombines TRBV24-1 with TRBJ2-3; TRBD1 matches at 9 bases. The CDR3 spans 15 residues. Germline V gives CDR1 KGHDR, CDR2 SFDVKD. Germline trimming cut 2 bases from V and 1 base from J; bases unmatched to any gene: 0. CDR3 region: CATSDWTGGTDTQYF. CDR3 nucleotide sequence: TGTGCCACCAGTGATTGGACAGGGGGCACAGATACGCAGTATTTT.

V usage is TRBV5-1 and J usage is TRBJ2-5, with D maybe TRBD2 (5 bases). Trimming left V 2 bases short and J 1 base short, with 9 bases between. This CDR3 has 14 residues. Germline CDR1 reads SGHRS; CDR2 reads YFSETQ. The CDR3 loop reads CASSFEGRQETQYF. CDR3 coding DNA: TGCGCCAGCAGCTTCGAGGGTCGCCAAGAGACCCAGTACTTC.

This chain joins TRBV2 and TRBJ2-7; no reliable D call. CDR3 length: 15 residues. V lost 6 bases and J 10 bases, leaving 25 bases between the germline ends. CDR1 is SNHLY, CDR2 FYNNEI, per germline. This CDR3 is CASRPGLYSTQKQYF. In DNA, the CDR3 is TGTGCCAGCAGACCCGGTCTATACTCTACTCAAAAACAGTACTTC. The complete variable domain, with remaining parts taken from reference TRBV2 and TRBJ2-7, reads EPEVTQTPSHQVTQMGQEVILRCVPISNHLYFYWYRQILGQKVEFLVSFYNNEISEKSEIFDDQFSVERPDGSNFTLKIRSTKLEDSAMYFCASRPGLYSTQKQYFGPGTRLTVT.

The chain employs TRBV12-3 or TRBV12-4 and TRBJ2-5, with a possible D match to TRBD2 (6 bases). The CDR3 extends over 15 amino acids. V was trimmed by 1 base and J by 5 bases, leaving 14 bases between them. The CDR3 region has the DNA TGTGCCAGCAGTTTAGGGGCTAGCGCTGGGGAGACCCAGTACTTC. Its translation is CASSLGASAGETQYF.

This chain joins TRBV5-1 and TRBJ2-5; D possibly matches TRBD1 or TRBD2 (5 bases each). The J call may be incorrect, as the DNA end agrees better with TRBJ2-7. The CDR3 has 14 residues. Per the germline V gene, CDR1 is SGHRS and CDR2 is YFSETQ. The CDR3 sequence is CASSLAGASTEQYF. The CDR3 DNA follows: TGCGCCAGCAGCTTGGCCGGGGCATCTACCGAGCAGTACTTC.

This clonotype was detected a few times. The chain links TRBV10-3 to TRBJ2-4; perhaps D is TRBD1 or TRBD2 (5 bases each). Deletions cut 0 bases from V and 13 bases from J, with 19 bases between. The CDR3 spans 15 residues. The germline V gene has CDR1 ENHRY and CDR2 SYGVKD. The CDR3 DNA follows: TGTGCCATCAGTGAGTCGGGGGAACCCACGGCCACCCAGTACTTC. Its translation: CAISESGEPTATQYF.

This clonotype was seen a single time. The J gene is TRBJ1-1, the V gene TRBV28; tentative D call: TRBD1 (6 bases). The germline gives CDR1 MDHEN, CDR2 SYDVKM. V lost 5 bases and J lost 5, with 15 bases in between. The CDR3 has 14 amino acids. As DNA, the CDR3 is TGTGCCAGCAGTGAAATCAGGGGAGGAACTGAAGCTTTCTTT. Translated, it gives CASSEIRGGTEAFF.

The J gene is TRBJ2-7, the V gene TRBV5-5; D not resolved. The CDR3 is 13 residues long. Germline CDR1 and CDR2: SGHKS and YYEKEE (reference sequence). V lost 5 bases and J 0 bases, leaving 9 bases between the germline ends. The chain's CDR3 is CASSRTNSYEQYF. The CDR3 DNA reads TGTGCCAGCAGTCGAACTAACTCCTACGAGCAGTACTTC.

The V call is TRBV4-1, the J call TRBJ1-4; 10 positions match TRBD1. Germline assignment: CDR1 MGHRA and CDR2 YSYEKL. V shed 4 bases, J shed 6 bases, and the junction held 5 bases outside the gene matches. This CDR3 comprises 15 residues. The CDR3 region has the DNA TGCGCCAGCAGCCTCACCGGGACAGGGGATGAAAAACTGTTTTTT. Protein: CASSLTGTGDEKLFF.

The chain links TRBV7-2 to TRBJ2-1; 8 nucleotides align to TRBD2. The CDR3 extends over 15 amino acids. Germline V gene sequence: CDR1 SGHTA, CDR2 FQGNSA. Trimming removed 1 base from V and 10 bases from J; junction bases left unmatched: 9. DNA of the CDR3: TGTGCCAGCAGCTTAGAAGGCGGACTAGCCAGCGAGCAGTTCTTC. This encodes CASSLEGGLASEQFF.

The chain recombines TRBV9 with TRBJ2-7; D call uncertain. Germline loops: CDR1 SGDLS, CDR2 YYNGEE. The CDR3 loop spans 14 amino acids. V was pared by 0 bases and J by 2 bases, with 9 bases between. CDR3 loop: CASSVADSTYEQYF. The CDR3 DNA reads TGTGCCAGCAGCGTAGCGGATAGTACCTACGAGCAGTACTTC.

The chain carries TRBV20-1 and TRBJ2-3, with 9 bases identical to TRBD2. Germline CDR1 and CDR2: DFQATT and SNEGSKA (reference sequence). With 4 bases clipped from V and 2 bases from J, the junction kept 4 bases outside the gene matches. The CDR3 length is 14 residues. Here the CDR3 DNA reads TGCAGTGCTAAGGCGGGGGGGCTCACAGATACGCAGTATTTT. Encoded protein: CSAKAGGLTDTQYF.